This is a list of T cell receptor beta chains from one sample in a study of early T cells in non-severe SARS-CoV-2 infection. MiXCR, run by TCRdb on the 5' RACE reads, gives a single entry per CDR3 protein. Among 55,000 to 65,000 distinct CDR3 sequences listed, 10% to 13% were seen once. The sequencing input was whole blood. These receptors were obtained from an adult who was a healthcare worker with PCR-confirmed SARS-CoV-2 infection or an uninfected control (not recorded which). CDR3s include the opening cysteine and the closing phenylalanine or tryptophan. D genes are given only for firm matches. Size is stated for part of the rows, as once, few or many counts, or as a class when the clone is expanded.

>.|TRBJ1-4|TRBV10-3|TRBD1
CAISDSRTGEKLFF
TGTGCCATCAGTGACTCAAGGACAGGTGAAAAACTGTTTTTT
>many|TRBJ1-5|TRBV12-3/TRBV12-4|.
CASGPGYQPQHF
TGTGCCAGCGGCCCAGGGTATCAGCCCCAGCATTTT
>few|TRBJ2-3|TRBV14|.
CASSQWGGTDTQYF
TGTGCCAGCAGCCAATGGGGGGGCACAGATACGCAGTATTTT
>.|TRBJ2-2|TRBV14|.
CASKLGAHGELFF
TGTGCCAGCAAGCTGGGGGCTCACGGGGAGCTGTTTTTT
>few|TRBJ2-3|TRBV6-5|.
CASSYRGTPTDTQYF
TGTGCCAGCAGTTACCGGGGGACCCCCACAGATACGCAGTATTTT
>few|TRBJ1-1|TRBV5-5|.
CASTLGSPEAFF
TGTGCCAGCACCCTGGGGAGCCCTGAAGCTTTCTTT
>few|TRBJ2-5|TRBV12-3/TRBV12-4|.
CASSIDTKETQYF
TGTGCCAGCAGCATTGACACGAAAGAGACCCAGTACTTC
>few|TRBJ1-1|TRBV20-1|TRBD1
CSARQGSTEAFF
TGCAGTGCGCGACAGGGGAGCACTGAAGCTTTCTTT
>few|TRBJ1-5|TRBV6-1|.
CASSDQAIGPQHF
TGTGCCAGCAGCGACCAGGCCATCGGGCCCCAGCATTTT
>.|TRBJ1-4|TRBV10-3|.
CAIGSGPNEKLFF
TGTGCCATCGGGAGTGGCCCAAATGAAAAACTGTTTTTT
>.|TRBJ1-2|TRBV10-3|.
CAIPGPGPYGYTF
TGTGCCATCCCGGGCCCGGGCCCTTATGGCTACACCTTC
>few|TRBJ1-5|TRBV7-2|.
CASSLERDQPQHF
TGTGCCAGCAGCTTAGAACGAGATCAGCCCCAGCATTTT
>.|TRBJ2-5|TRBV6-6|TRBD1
CASLFEQGRQETQYF
TGTGCCAGCTTGTTTGAACAGGGGCGCCAAGAGACCCAGTACTTC
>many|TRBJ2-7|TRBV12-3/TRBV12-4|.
CASGGRGEQYF
TGTGCCAGCGGGGGTAGGGGCGAGCAGTACTTC
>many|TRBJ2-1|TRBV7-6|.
CASSLPGGKYNEQFF
TGTGCCAGCAGCTTACCCGGGGGCAAGTACAATGAGCAGTTCTTC
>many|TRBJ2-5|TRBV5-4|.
CASSLAGVETQYF
TGTGCCAGCAGCTTGGCAGGGGTGGAGACCCAGTACTTC
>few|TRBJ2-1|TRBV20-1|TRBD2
CSARHWAPSGDYNEQFF
TGCAGTGCTAGGCACTGGGCCCCCAGCGGGGACTACAATGAGCAGTTCTTC